The T cell receptor (beta chain) under discussion was sequenced for a study of blood T cell repertoires in COVID-19. For the study at large: Samples representing acute and convalescent COVID-19 were sourced from the United States, Italy and Spain.

The repertoire was sequenced with immunoSEQ multiplex PCR; TCRdb's copy has only in-frame clones and lacks some. The sample yields some 110,000 clones, 85% to 90% seen once. This clone was detected once. The ends were cut back, 3 bases at V and 0 bases at J, with 11 bases in the middle. The CDR3 loop spans 15 amino acids. Germline loops: CDR1 MDHEN, CDR2 SYDVKM. The V gene is TRBV28, the J gene TRBJ1-1, with D perhaps matching TRBD1 (6 bases). The sequence was collected from a man over 45 with acute or convalescent COVID-19. The sample comprised peripheral blood. The CDR3 DNA follows: TGTGCCAGCAGTTTTGCAGGGGCCGTGAACACTGAAGCTTTCTTT. Protein product: CASSFAGAVNTEAFF.